The rows below give T cell receptor beta chains drawn from one sample of a study of cytomegalovirus exposure and HLA in healthy donors. Assay used: immunoSEQ multiplex PCR; TCRdb lists only in-frame clones, some missing. The sample lists 160,000 or so clones, roughly 76% occurring once. Sequenced material: PBMCs. The receptors derive from a woman in her late teens or twenties in good health and CMV-seropositive. The CDR3 runs from the conserved cysteine through the conserved F or W. D genes are given only for firm matches. Clone size, where shown, is once, few, many, or a class for clones that have expanded.

length	size	D	V	J	DNA	CDR3
17	NA	TRBD2	TRBV11-3	TRBJ2-5	TGTGCCAGCAGCTCTTCCCCCACTAGCGGGGGGCGGGAGACCCAGTACTTC	CASSSSPTSGGRETQYF
14	NA	NA	TRBV2	TRBJ2-2	TGTGCCAGCAGTGAACTCAGGGGTATCGGGGAGCTGTTTTTT	CASSELRGIGELFF
15	few	NA	TRBV2	TRBJ1-2	TGTGCCAGCAGTGAGATGGAAGCGCACAACTATGGCTACACCTTC	CASSEMEAHNYGYTF
15	NA	TRBD1	TRBV5-4	TRBJ2-5	TGTGCCAGCAGCCCCGGGACAGACCTCAGGGAGACCCAGTACTTC	CASSPGTDLRETQYF
14	NA	NA	TRBV4-1	TRBJ2-5	TGCGCCAGCAGCCAAGCAACTCAACAAGAGACCCAGTACTTC	CASSQATQQETQYF
14	once	NA	TRBV7-2	TRBJ2-7	TGTGCCAGCAGCTCTCCAGGGTTTGGTGACGAGCAGTACTTC	CASSSPGFGDEQYF
14	NA	NA	TRBV7-9	TRBJ1-4	TGTGCCAGCAGCCGCACAGGGAGCAATGAAAAACTGTTTTTT	CASSRTGSNEKLFF
15	NA	NA	TRBV9	TRBJ1-5	TGTGCCAGCAGCGCCAGGGAGGGGGGCAATCAGCCCCAGCATTTT	CASSAREGGNQPQHF
12	NA	NA	TRBV5-1	TRBJ1-2	TGCGCCAGCAGCTTATCAGGGTATGGCTACACCTTC	CASSLSGYGYTF
12	NA	NA	TRBV11-2	TRBJ2-1	TGTGCCAGCAGCTTAGTTTCGGATGAGCAGTTCTTC	CASSLVSDEQFF
16	NA	TRBD1	TRBV4-1	TRBJ1-2	TGCGCCAGCAGCCAAACGAGGACAGGGGGCTTGGGGGGCTACACCTTC	CASSQTRTGGLGGYTF
17	NA	TRBD2	TRBV5-4	TRBJ2-7	TGTGCCAGCAGGCGTGGGCTCCGGGGGGAAGATCCCTCCGAGCAGTACTTC	CASRRGLRGEDPSEQYF
13	NA	NA	TRBV7-9	TRBJ2-5	TGTGCCAGCAGCCCCCAGACACTCTGGAAGCAGTACTTC	CASSPQTLWKQYF
13	NA	NA	TRBV11-2	TRBJ1-1	TGTGCCAGCAGCCTGGGGCAGAACACTGAAGCTTTCTTT	CASSLGQNTEAFF
14	NA	NA	TRBV7-9	TRBJ1-5	TGTGCCAGCAGCTTCGAAGGGGGAGGGCAGCCCCAGCATTTT	CASSFEGGGQPQHF
15	NA	TRBD1	TRBV10-3	TRBJ2-1	TGTGCCACCGACCAACAGGGGGGTTCTACCAATGAGCAGTTCTTC	CATDQQGGSTNEQFF
15	NA	TRBD2	TRBV6-4	TRBJ2-1	TGTGCCAGCAGTGAGGGGACTAGCGCCCCAAATGAGCAGTTCTTC	CASSEGTSAPNEQFF
16	NA	TRBD2	TRBV19	TRBJ2-5	TGTGCCAGTAGTGCCGGACTAGCGGGATTCCAAGAGACCCAGTACTTC	CASSAGLAGFQETQYF
13	NA	TRBD1	TRBV6-6	TRBJ2-7	TGTGCCAGCAGTACAGGGGGCTCCTACGAGCAGTACTTC	CASSTGGSYEQYF
13	NA	NA	TRBV10-1	TRBJ2-7	TGCGCCAGTAAGTGGGCCTGCACCTACGAGCAGTACTTC	CASKWACTYEQYF
14	NA	NA	TRBV6-1	TRBJ1-2	TGTGCCAGCAGTGAAGCGGTCAGGCACTATGGCTACACCTTC	CASSEAVRHYGYTF
14	NA	NA	TRBV2	TRBJ1-1	TGTGCCAGCCTACGCCGGGGGGGAGGGACTGAAGCTTTCTTT	CASLRRGGGTEAFF
13	NA	TRBD1	TRBV25-1	TRBJ1-2	TGTGCCAGCAAAAAGGACAGGGGAGAAGGCTACACCTTC	CASKKDRGEGYTF
14	NA	NA	TRBV5-1	TRBJ1-1	TGCGCCACCCGGAGGACAGTCAAGAACACTGAAGCTTTCTTT	CATRRTVKNTEAFF
15	once	TRBD2	TRBV10-3	TRBJ2-1	TGTGCCATCAGCCGAGACCAGCGGGGAGCGAATGAGCAGTTCTTC	CAISRDQRGANEQFF
16	few	TRBD2	TRBV27	TRBJ2-7	TGTGCCAGCAGTGGGGATACGACTAGCGGGGGCTACGAGCAGTACTTC	CASSGDTTSGGYEQYF
17	NA	TRBD2	TRBV28	TRBJ2-2	TGTGCCAGCAGTTTATATGGGGAGGGGTCCGACACCGGGGAGCTGTTTTTT	CASSLYGEGSDTGELFF
14	NA	NA	TRBV7-9	TRBJ1-2	TGTGCCAGCAGCGGTGGACAGTCCCACTATGGCTACACCTTC	CASSGGQSHYGYTF
13	NA	NA	TRBV29-1	TRBJ2-5	TGCAGCGCCGCACGACCTCTAAGCGGGACCCAGTACTTC	CSAARPLSGTQYF
18	NA	TRBD2	TRBV9	TRBJ2-2	TGTGCCAGCAGCGAGGGGAGGCTAGCGGGGATGGGGACCGGGGAGCTGTTTTTT	CASSEGRLAGMGTGELFF
14	NA	NA	TRBV5-1	TRBJ2-4	TGCGCCAGCCAAGGGGGGGACCAGGACAACATTCAGTACTTC	CASQGGDQDNIQYF
15	NA	TRBD1	TRBV7-2	TRBJ2-7	TGTGCCAGCAGCTCGAGGACAGGGGCGTCCAACGAGCAGTACTTC	CASSSRTGASNEQYF
18	NA	TRBD2	TRBV7-2	TRBJ2-5	TGTGCCAGCAGCTTAACCCCTCCGACTAGCTCCTTTCAAGAGACCCAGTACTTC	CASSLTPPTSSFQETQYF
17	NA	TRBD2	TRBV9	TRBJ2-3	TGTGCCAGCAGCAGGGGACTAGCGGGTGTAAGCACAGATACGCAGTATTTT	CASSRGLAGVSTDTQYF
17	NA	NA	TRBV5-1	TRBJ1-3	TGCGCCAGCAGCTTGGACCGTCCGAGACTTTCTGGAAACACCATATATTTT	CASSLDRPRLSGNTIYF
18	NA	TRBD1	TRBV15	TRBJ2-6	TGTGCCACCAGCAGTTACAGGGGCTACAACTCTGGGGCCAACGTCCTGACTTTC	CATSSYRGYNSGANVLTF
19	NA	TRBD1	TRBV12-5	TRBJ2-6	TGTGCTAGTGGTCAACCACAGGGGGCCCCTCTGAGTGGGGCCAACGTCCTGACTTTC	CASGQPQGAPLSGANVLTF
14	NA	NA	TRBV2	TRBJ1-1	TGTGCCAGCAGTGACAAAAGGGGGAATAGTGAAGCTTTCTTT	CASSDKRGNSEAFF
17	NA	TRBD1	TRBV25-1	TRBJ1-1	TGTGCCAGCAGTGAAGAAATCTCTGGGGACAGGGCCCTTTTGGCTTTCTTT	CASSEEISGDRALLAFF
13	NA	NA	TRBV7-2	TRBJ1-2	TGTGCCAGCAGCTTGTACAGGGATAGTGGCTACACCTTC	CASSLYRDSGYTF
14	NA	NA	TRBV6-4	TRBJ2-2	TGTGCCAGGAGTCCGCAGGGAGGCACCGGGGAGCTGTTTTTT	CARSPQGGTGELFF
15	NA	NA	TRBV13	TRBJ2-6	TGTGCCAGCAGCTTAGGCGGAGCTGGGGCCAACGGCCTGACTTTC	CASSLGGAGANGLTF
11	few	NA	TRBV29-1	TRBJ2-1	TGCAGCGTTGAGAGGTTCGATGAGCAGTTCTTC	CSVERFDEQFF
17	NA	NA	TRBV28	TRBJ1-6	TGTGCCAGCAGTTTCTACGGACTGAACTTGAGGGATTCACCCCTCCACTTT	CASSFYGLNLRDSPLHF
17	NA	TRBD1	TRBV7-9	TRBJ1-2	TGTGCCAGCAGCCCCACGACAGGGGTGGAGTCCAACTATGGCTACACCTTC	CASSPTTGVESNYGYTF
12	NA	NA	TRBV7-2	TRBJ2-3	TGTGCCAGCAGCCCCCCCCCGGATACGCAGTATTTT	CASSPPPDTQYF
14	NA	TRBD1	TRBV19	TRBJ1-2	TGTGCCAGTAGTAATCCGGGACAGGGGCATGGCTACACCTTC	CASSNPGQGHGYTF
11	NA	TRBD2	TRBV20-1	TRBJ2-7	TGCAGTGCTAGAGAGCGGACTAGCTGGTACTTC	CSARERTSWYF
14	NA	NA	TRBV7-2	TRBJ1-1	TGTGCCAGCAGCTTTTGGAGGGGCGGCACTGAAGCTTTCTTT	CASSFWRGGTEAFF
13	NA	NA	TRBV29-1	TRBJ1-4	TGCAGCGCTAACTATCAGGCGGGAGAAAAACTGTTTTTT	CSANYQAGEKLFF
16	NA	TRBD1	TRBV28	TRBJ1-4	TGTGCCAGCAGTATAACAGGGGGCAAGACTAATGAAAAACTGTTTTTT	CASSITGGKTNEKLFF
16	NA	NA	TRBV5-6	TRBJ2-4	TGTGCCAGCAGCTTGTTCGGGGGGCAAGGTCGTAACATTCAGTACTTC	CASSLFGGQGRNIQYF
14	NA	NA	TRBV13	TRBJ2-7	TGTGCCAGCAGCTTAGGGGGGGGGCCGGGGGAGCAGTACTTC	CASSLGGGPGEQYF
15	NA	NA	TRBV28	TRBJ2-3	TGTGCCAGCAGTTTGTCGGGGTTTGGCACAGATACGCAGTATTTT	CASSLSGFGTDTQYF
15	NA	NA	TRBV15	TRBJ2-7	TGTGCCACCAGCAGAGATGTTGGGAGCTACTACGAGCAGTACTTC	CATSRDVGSYYEQYF